One and the same sample provided the 3 T cell receptor beta chains below, sequenced in a study of molecular identifiers for immune sequencing clone quantification. Using its own MiXCR run on the PCR reads, TCRdb lists one record per CDR3 protein. The table records some 100,000 distinct CDR3 sequences, 36% of them present only once. The sequencing input was naive CD8+ T cells from blood, with Jurkat cell RNA spiked in. The sample's subset: FACS-sorted CD8+CD4-CCR7+CD45RA+ naive T cells. These receptor sequences come from a human donor in good health. Some libraries in this study had Jurkat cell RNA spiked in.

Turning to this clonotype: One base away lies a much larger clone, so this may be a sequencing read error. The chain is built from TRBV6-5 and TRBJ1-1, with D possibly TRBD1 on 5 matching bases. The CDR3 is 13 residues long. Per germline, CDR1 MNHEY and CDR2 SVGAGI. CDR3 residues: CASSTTTESEAIF. DNA of the CDR3: TGTGCCAGCAGTACCACGACAGAGAGTGAAGCTATCTTT.

The chain recombines TRBV7-8 with TRBJ2-1; no clear D. With 0 bases removed from V and 0 bases from J, the gap between germline ends came to 6 bases. In germline, CDR1 is SGHVS, CDR2 FQNEAQ. The CDR3 extends over 15 amino acids. The CDR3 DNA reads TGTGCCAGCAGCTTAGCTCAAAGCTCCTACAATGAGCAGTTCTTC. This translates into CASSLAQSSYNEQFF.

In the case of this clonotype: The CDR3 carries no conserved terminal phenylalanine or tryptophan, so it likely arises from a read error. The rearrangement uses TRBV6-2 or TRBV6-3 and TRBJ2-3; TRBD1 aligns across 8 bases. V lost 5 bases, J lost 2 bases, and 6 bases stayed unmatched. Germline CDR1 is MNHEY and CDR2 is SVGEGT. The CDR3 contains 15 residues. The CDR3 loop is CASSKWTGTTDTQYL. CDR3 nucleotide sequence: TGTGCCAGCAGTAAGTGGACAGGGACCACAGATACGCAGTATCTT.